A selection of T cell receptor beta chains follows, all from one sample in a study of cytomegalovirus exposure and HLA in healthy donors. Generated by immunoSEQ multiplex PCR, the TCRdb table keeps only in-frame clones and is missing some. The repertoire table contains 150,000 or so clones. Specimen: PBMCs. All receptors come from a man aged 25-45 years in good health and CMV-seronegative. Each CDR3 is given with its conserved first and last residue. Fields, in order: V gene, J gene, D gene, CDR3 protein, CDR3 DNA. The D gene is left open where the match is weak.

V gene: TRBV30
J gene: TRBJ1-4
D gene: TRBD1
CDR3 protein: CAWWTGGSEKLFF
CDR3 DNA: TGTGCCTGGTGGACAGGAGGGAGTGAAAAACTGTTTTTT

V gene: TRBV9
J gene: TRBJ2-1
D gene: .
CDR3 protein: CASSPSLIPGEQFF
CDR3 DNA: TGTGCCAGCAGCCCAAGTCTAATCCCCGGTGAGCAGTTCTTC

V gene: TRBV7-2
J gene: TRBJ2-3
D gene: .
CDR3 protein: CASSSRGNTQYF
CDR3 DNA: TGTGCCAGCAGCTCTAGGGGAAATACGCAGTATTTT

V gene: TRBV5-1
J gene: TRBJ2-4
D gene: TRBD1
CDR3 protein: CASRQGGKNIQYF
CDR3 DNA: TGCGCCAGCCGACAGGGGGGAAAAAACATTCAGTACTTC

V gene: TRBV2
J gene: TRBJ1-4
D gene: TRBD1
CDR3 protein: CASSEQAGGLEKLFF
CDR3 DNA: TGTGCCAGCAGTGAACAAGCAGGGGGGTTAGAAAAACTGTTTTTT

V gene: TRBV25-1
J gene: TRBJ2-5
D gene: TRBD1
CDR3 protein: CASSELDRGQETQYF
CDR3 DNA: TGTGCCAGCAGTGAACTCGACAGGGGACAAGAGACCCAGTACTTC

V gene: TRBV28
J gene: TRBJ2-2
D gene: .
CDR3 protein: CASSPPRTAGTGELFF
CDR3 DNA: TGTGCCAGCAGTCCCCCCCGGACGGCGGGCACCGGGGAGCTGTTTTTT

V gene: TRBV2
J gene: TRBJ2-7
D gene: .
CDR3 protein: CASSGQLGPYEQYF
CDR3 DNA: TGTGCCAGCAGTGGACAGTTAGGCCCCTACGAGCAGTACTTC

V gene: TRBV15
J gene: TRBJ2-1
D gene: TRBD2
CDR3 protein: CATSRTSGSVEYNEQFF
CDR3 DNA: TGTGCCACCAGCAGGACTAGCGGGAGTGTCGAATACAATGAGCAGTTCTTC

V gene: TRBV5-1
J gene: TRBJ2-5
D gene: TRBD2
CDR3 protein: CASSLGVSGIQETQYF
CDR3 DNA: TGCGCCAGCAGCTTGGGGGTTAGCGGGATACAAGAGACCCAGTACTTC

V gene: TRBV4-1
J gene: TRBJ1-5
D gene: .
CDR3 protein: CASSHLLWAVGQPQHF
CDR3 DNA: TGCGCCAGCAGCCATCTACTCTGGGCCGTGGGTCAGCCCCAGCATTTT

V gene: TRBV2
J gene: TRBJ1-1
D gene: TRBD1
CDR3 protein: CVYRGRDTEAFF
CDR3 DNA: TGTGTCTACAGGGGACGGGACACTGAAGCTTTCTTT